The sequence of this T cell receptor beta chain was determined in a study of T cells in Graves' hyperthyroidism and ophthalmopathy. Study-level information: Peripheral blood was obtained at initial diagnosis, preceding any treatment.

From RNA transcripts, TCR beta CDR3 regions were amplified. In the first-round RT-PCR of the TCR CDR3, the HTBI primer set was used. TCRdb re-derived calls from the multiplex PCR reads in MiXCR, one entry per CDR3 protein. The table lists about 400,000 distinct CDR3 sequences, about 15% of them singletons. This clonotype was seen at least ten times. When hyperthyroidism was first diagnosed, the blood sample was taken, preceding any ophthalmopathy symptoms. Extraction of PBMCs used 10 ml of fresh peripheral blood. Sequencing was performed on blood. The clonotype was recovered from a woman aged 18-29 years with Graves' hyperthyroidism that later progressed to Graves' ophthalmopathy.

CDR3 protein: CARGRLSTEAFF. The CDR3 region has the DNA TGTGCCCGGGGACGGTTGAGCACTGAAGCTTTCTTT. The chain combines TRBV30 with TRBJ1-1, with a possible D match to TRBD1 (5 bases). The germline gives CDR1 GTSNPN, CDR2 SVGIG (reference sequence). The CDR3 contains 12 residues. Trimming pared 8 bases from V and 4 bases from J, leaving 14 bases between.